This T cell receptor (beta chain) was sequenced in a study of blood T cells in healthy people across ages. On the study more broadly: When template switching was applied, about one barcoded beta molecule was captured per two T cells. Study-level findings and limits: Percentage of naive T cells showed a strong correlation with TCR beta diversity.

The second PCR ran about 6 to 12 cycles with a sample-barcoded 5' primer and J-beta primers. TCRdb reprocessed the 5' RACE reads via MiXCR and lists one record per CDR3 protein. The sample yields hundreds of thousands of distinct CDR3 sequences, approximately 44% seen once. A note on this clonotype: Antigen specificity is unknown.

V dropped 6 bases and J dropped 0 bases, with 12 bases sitting between them. The CDR3 is made up of 14 amino acids. Germline V gives CDR1 DFQATT, CDR2 SNEGSKA (reference sequence). Sequenced: blood. The chain uses TRBV20-1 and TRBJ1-5; a weak D match, TRBD1 (5 bases). The clonotype was recovered from a man aged 55 to 70 in good health. The CDR3 sequence is CSAAQGPSNQPQHF. CDR3 sequence (DNA): TGCAGTGCGGCTCAGGGCCCTAGCAATCAGCCCCAGCATTTT.